The 12 T cell receptor beta chains presented below share a single source sample, sequenced in a study of T cell repertoires in cytomegalovirus infection. TCRdb processed the reads anew with MiXCR; each CDR3 protein has one entry. The sample consists of about 900,000 distinct CDR3 sequences, under 40% of them appearing once. These receptors' antigens are unknown. The sample here was cultured CD8+ T cells from PBMCs, taken from culture after CMV antigen stimulation. These receptors originate from a human donor in good health (CMV status not recorded). Some clones in this sample may be carry-over from other donors' samples.

The genes are TRBV7-8 and TRBJ1-5, with D unresolved. The ends were cut back, 4 bases at V and 5 bases at J, with 9 bases in the middle. Germline V gene lookup returns CDR1 SGHVS and CDR2 FQNEAQ. The length of the CDR3 is 13 residues. The CDR3 spells CASSSEDHQPQHF. The CDR3 region has the DNA TGTGCCAGCAGCTCGGAGGATCATCAGCCCCAGCATTTT.

This clonotype showed up just a few times. The chain links TRBV9 to TRBJ1-1; D might be TRBD1 (5 bases). This CDR3 is built from 13 residues. V lost 6 bases and J 0 bases, leaving 9 bases between the germline ends. Germline loops: CDR1 SGDLS, CDR2 YYNGEE. CDR3 amino acids: CASKEGLNTEAFF. In DNA, the CDR3 is TGTGCCAGCAAAGAGGGGTTGAACACTGAAGCTTTCTTT.

This clonotype was counted a few times. V usage is TRBV15 and J usage is TRBJ2-3, with TRBD1 identical over 7 bases. This CDR3 has 15 amino acids. Per germline, CDR1 LNHNV and CDR2 YYDKDF (reference sequence). V lost 5 bases and J lost 4; bases outside the gene matches: 9. CDR3 DNA: TGTGCCACCAGCTCACAAGACAGGGTCTCAGATACGCAGTATTTT. Residues: CATSSQDRVSDTQYF.

The chain is built from TRBV19 and TRBJ2-1; D possibly corresponds to TRBD1 (5 bases). Trimming left V 1 base short and J 7 bases short, with 11 bases between. CDR1 is LNHDA and CDR2 is SQIVND in the germline V gene (reference sequence). CDR3 length equals 14 residues. The CDR3 bases are TGTGCCAGTAGTATAGTAACAGGCGCGAATGAGCAGTTCTTC. It encodes CASSIVTGANEQFF.

This clonotype was seen at least ten times. This chain links TRBV7-2 with TRBJ2-1, with D maybe TRBD2 (6 bases). In germline, CDR1 is SGHTA, CDR2 FQGNSA. The CDR3 consists of 12 residues. The ends were cut back, 5 bases at V and 8 bases at J, with 10 bases in the middle. CDR3 protein: CASSRDFDEQFF. CDR3 DNA: TGTGCCAGCAGCAGGGACTTTGATGAGCAGTTCTTC.

The genes are TRBV6-1 and TRBJ1-3; perhaps TRBD1 as D (5 bases). V shed 3 bases and J shed 4 bases, with 13 bases lying between them. Germline V lookup: CDR1 MNHNS, CDR2 SASEGT. The CDR3 is 15 amino acids. CDR3 sequence (DNA): TGTGCCAGCAGTGAGACAGTTCATTACGGAAACACCATATATTTT. This translates into CASSETVHYGNTIYF.

In DNA, the CDR3 is TGTGCCAACATGACCCCCACGGGCACTGAAGCTTTCTTT. It is translated as CANMTPTGTEAFF. J is TRBJ1-1 and V is TRBV28; D not certain. V was cut by 10 bases and J by 4 bases, with 16 bases left in between. This CDR3 contains 13 residues. In germline, CDR1 is MDHEN, CDR2 SYDVKM.

This clonotype has more than one count but fewer than ten. The chain carries TRBV6-1 and TRBJ2-1; D gene uncertain. The V end was cut by 6 bases, the J end by 9 bases, with 12 bases between. The germline V gene encodes CDR1 MNHNS and CDR2 SASEGT. This CDR3 region has 12 residues. CDR3 bases: TGTGCCAGCAGGCCCCGGAGAGGTGAGCAGTTCTTC. Its protein product is CASRPRRGEQFF.

This clonotype was counted a few times. The chain employs TRBV27 and TRBJ1-6, with 12 positions matching TRBD1. The CDR3 is made up of 17 amino acids. V lost 5 bases, J lost 10 bases, and 12 bases stayed unmatched. Germline values: CDR1 MNHEY, CDR2 SMNVEV (reference sequence). The CDR3 sequence: CASSPGTGGVFRSPLHF. The CDR3, as DNA: TGTGCCAGCAGTCCCGGGACAGGGGGCGTTTTTCGGTCACCCCTCCACTTT.

The chain employs TRBV6-1 and TRBJ1-2; 8 nucleotides line up with TRBD1. Per germline, CDR1 MNHNS and CDR2 SASEGT. V was pared by 5 bases and J by 8 bases, with 22 bases of the junction left unmatched. This CDR3 contains 18 residues. The CDR3 protein is CASSSGLFSSGTGEGYTF. The CDR3 DNA reads TGTGCCAGCAGTTCCGGTCTATTTTCCAGCGGGACAGGTGAAGGCTACACCTTC.

This clonotype was seen ten or more times. The chain couples TRBV7-9 to TRBJ2-7, with TRBD2 matching 10 bases. The ends lost 5 bases at V and 1 base at J; junction bases unmatched: 11. The germline CDR1 and CDR2 sequences are SEHNR and FQNEAQ (reference sequence). The CDR3 sequence is 17 residues long. CDR3 nucleotide sequence: TGTGCCAGCAGCACGAACAAAGGGACTAGCGAATCCTACGAGCAGTACTTC. Its protein is CASSTNKGTSESYEQYF.

This clonotype was observed at least ten times. The gene calls are TRBV7-2 and TRBJ2-1; no definite D call. CDR1 is SGHTA and CDR2 is FQGNSA in the germline V gene. V lost 6 bases to trimming and J lost 0 bases, with 15 bases between them. The CDR3 is 16 residues long. CDR3 nucleotides: TGTGCCAGCAGGGGCACATCGACGAGCTCCTACAATGAGCAGTTCTTC. It yields the protein CASRGTSTSSYNEQFF.